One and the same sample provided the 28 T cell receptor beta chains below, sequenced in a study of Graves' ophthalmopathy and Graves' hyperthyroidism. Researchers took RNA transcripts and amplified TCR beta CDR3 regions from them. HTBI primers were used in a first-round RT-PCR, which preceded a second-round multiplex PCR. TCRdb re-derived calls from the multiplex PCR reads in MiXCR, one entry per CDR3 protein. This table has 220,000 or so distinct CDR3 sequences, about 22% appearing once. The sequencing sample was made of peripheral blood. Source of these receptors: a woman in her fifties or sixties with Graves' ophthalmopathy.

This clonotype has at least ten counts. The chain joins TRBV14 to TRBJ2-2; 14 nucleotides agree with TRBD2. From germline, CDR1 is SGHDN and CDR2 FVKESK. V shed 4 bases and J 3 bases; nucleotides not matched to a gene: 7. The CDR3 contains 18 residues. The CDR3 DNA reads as TGTGCCAGCAGCCCCCTTGGACTAGCGGGAGGAGACACCGGGGAGCTGTTTTTT. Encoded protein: CASSPLGLAGGDTGELFF.

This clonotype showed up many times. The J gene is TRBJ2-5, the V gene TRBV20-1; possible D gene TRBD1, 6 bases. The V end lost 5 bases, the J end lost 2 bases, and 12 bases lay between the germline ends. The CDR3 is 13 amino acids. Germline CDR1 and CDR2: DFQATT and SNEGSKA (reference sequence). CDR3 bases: TGCAGTGCTGGTCTGGGGGCGCAAGAGACCCAGTACTTC. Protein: CSAGLGAQETQYF.

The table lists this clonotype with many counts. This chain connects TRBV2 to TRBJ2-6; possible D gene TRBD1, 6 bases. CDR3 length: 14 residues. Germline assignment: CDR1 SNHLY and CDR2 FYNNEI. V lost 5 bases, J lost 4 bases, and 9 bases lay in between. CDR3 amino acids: CASSTGPGANVLTF. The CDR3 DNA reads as TGTGCCAGCAGTACAGGGCCCGGGGCCAACGTCCTGACTTTC.

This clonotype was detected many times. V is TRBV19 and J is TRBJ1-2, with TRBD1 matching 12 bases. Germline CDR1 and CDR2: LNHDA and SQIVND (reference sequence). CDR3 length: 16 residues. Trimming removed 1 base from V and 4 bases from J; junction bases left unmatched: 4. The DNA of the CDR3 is TGTGCCAGTAGTATAGCCGGGACAGGGGGCGCCTATGGCTACACCTTC. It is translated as CASSIAGTGGAYGYTF.

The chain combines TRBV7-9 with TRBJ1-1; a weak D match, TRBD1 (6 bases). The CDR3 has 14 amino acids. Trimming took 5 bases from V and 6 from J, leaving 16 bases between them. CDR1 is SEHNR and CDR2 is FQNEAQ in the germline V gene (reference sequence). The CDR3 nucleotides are TGTGCCAGCAGCCCGGGGGGCACGAGGTCTGAAGCTTTCTTT. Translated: CASSPGGTRSEAFF.

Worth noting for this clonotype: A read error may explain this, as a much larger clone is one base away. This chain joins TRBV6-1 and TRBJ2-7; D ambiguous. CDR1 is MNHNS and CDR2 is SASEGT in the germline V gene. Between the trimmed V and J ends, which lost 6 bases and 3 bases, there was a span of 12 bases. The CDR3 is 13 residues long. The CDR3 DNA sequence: TGTGCCAGCAGAAAGGACCCGAACTACGAGCAGTACTTC. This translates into CASRKDPNYEQYF.

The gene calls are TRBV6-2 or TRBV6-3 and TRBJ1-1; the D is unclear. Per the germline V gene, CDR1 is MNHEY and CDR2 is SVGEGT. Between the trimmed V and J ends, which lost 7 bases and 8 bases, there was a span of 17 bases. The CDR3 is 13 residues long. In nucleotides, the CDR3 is TGTGCCAGCACCCTGGGCGAGGGAACCGAAGCTTTCTTT. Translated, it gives CASTLGEGTEAFF.

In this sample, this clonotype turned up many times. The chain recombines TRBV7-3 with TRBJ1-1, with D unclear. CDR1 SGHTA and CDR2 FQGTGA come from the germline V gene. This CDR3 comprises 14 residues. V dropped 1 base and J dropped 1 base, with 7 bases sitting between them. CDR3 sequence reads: CASSLNHRNTEAFF. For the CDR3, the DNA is TGTGCCAGCAGCTTAAACCATAGGAACACTGAAGCTTTCTTT.

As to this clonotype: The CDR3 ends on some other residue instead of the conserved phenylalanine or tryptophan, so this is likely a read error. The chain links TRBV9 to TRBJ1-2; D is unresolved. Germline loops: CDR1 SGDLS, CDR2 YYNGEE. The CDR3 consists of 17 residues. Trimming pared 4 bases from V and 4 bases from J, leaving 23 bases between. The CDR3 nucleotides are TGTGCCAGCAGCCCTACCTCCCTGACGGCCACGTCCTATGGCTACACCGTC. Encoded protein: CASSPTSLTATSYGYTV.

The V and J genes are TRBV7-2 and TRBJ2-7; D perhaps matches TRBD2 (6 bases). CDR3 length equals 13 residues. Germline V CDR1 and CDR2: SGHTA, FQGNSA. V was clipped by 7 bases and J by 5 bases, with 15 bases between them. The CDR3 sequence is CASKYGGVDEQYF. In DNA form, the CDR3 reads TGTGCCAGCAAGTACGGAGGGGTGGACGAGCAGTACTTC.

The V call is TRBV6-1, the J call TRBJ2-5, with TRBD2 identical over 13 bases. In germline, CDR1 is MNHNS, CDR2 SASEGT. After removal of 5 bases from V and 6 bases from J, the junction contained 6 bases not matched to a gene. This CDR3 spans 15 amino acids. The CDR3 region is CASSLGTSGKQTQYF. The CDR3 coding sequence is TGTGCCAGCAGTCTTGGGACTAGCGGGAAACAGACCCAGTACTTC.

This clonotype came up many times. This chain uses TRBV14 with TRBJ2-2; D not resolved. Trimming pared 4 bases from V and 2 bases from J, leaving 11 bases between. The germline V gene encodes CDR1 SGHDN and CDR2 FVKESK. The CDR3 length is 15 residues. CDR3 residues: CASSLLTSNTGELFF. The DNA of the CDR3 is TGTGCCAGCAGCCTTTTGACCTCAAACACCGGGGAGCTGTTTTTT.

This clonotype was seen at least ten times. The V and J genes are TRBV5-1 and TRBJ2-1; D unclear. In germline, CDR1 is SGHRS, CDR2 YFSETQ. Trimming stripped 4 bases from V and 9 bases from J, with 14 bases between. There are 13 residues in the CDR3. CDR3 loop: CASSVGPNSEQFF. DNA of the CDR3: TGCGCCAGCAGCGTGGGTCCTAACAGTGAGCAGTTCTTC.

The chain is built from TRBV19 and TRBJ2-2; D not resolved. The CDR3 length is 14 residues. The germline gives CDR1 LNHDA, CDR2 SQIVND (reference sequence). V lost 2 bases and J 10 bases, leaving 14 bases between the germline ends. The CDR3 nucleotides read TGTGCCAGTAGTATATTATCTGGGTACGCGGAGCTGTTTTTT. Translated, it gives CASSILSGYAELFF.

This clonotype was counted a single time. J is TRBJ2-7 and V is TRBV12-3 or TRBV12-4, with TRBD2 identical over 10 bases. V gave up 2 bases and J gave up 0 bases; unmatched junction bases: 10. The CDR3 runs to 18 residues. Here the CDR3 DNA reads TGTGCCAGCAGTTTAAGGCTCGGACTAGCGGTAGTCTCCTACGAGCAGTACTTC. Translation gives CASSLRLGLAVVSYEQYF.

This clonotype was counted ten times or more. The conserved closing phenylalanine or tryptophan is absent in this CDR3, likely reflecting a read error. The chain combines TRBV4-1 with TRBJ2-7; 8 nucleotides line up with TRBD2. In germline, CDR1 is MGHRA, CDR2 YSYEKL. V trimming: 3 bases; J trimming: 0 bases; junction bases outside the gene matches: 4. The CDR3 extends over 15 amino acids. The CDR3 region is CASSQGLVSSYEQYL. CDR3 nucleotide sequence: TGCGCCAGCAGCCAGGGACTAGTATCCTCCTACGAGCAGTACCTC.

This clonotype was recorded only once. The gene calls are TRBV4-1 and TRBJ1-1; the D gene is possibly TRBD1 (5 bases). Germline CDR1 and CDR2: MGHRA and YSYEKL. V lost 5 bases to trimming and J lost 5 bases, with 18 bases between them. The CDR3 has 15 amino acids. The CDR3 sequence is CASSALHQGPTEAFF. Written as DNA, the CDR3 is TGCGCCAGCAGCGCTCTTCACCAGGGTCCGACTGAAGCTTTCTTT.

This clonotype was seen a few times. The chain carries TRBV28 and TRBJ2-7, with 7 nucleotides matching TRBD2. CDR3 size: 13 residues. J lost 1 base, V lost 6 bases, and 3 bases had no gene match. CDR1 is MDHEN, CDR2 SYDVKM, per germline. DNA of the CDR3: TGTGCCAGCAGGGGGGGGGAGTCCTACGAGCAGTACTTC. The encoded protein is CASRGGESYEQYF.

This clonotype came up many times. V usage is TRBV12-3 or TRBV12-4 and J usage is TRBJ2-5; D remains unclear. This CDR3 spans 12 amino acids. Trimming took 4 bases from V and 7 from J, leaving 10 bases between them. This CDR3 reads CASSSGLGTQYF. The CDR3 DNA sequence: TGTGCCAGCAGTTCCGGCCTTGGGACCCAGTACTTC.

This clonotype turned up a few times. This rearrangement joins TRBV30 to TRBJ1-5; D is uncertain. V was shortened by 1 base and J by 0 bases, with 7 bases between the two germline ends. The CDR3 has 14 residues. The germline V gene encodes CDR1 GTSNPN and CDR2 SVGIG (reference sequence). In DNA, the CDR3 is TGTGCCTGGAGTGATTATAGTAGCAATCAGCCCCAGCATTTT. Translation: CAWSDYSSNQPQHF.

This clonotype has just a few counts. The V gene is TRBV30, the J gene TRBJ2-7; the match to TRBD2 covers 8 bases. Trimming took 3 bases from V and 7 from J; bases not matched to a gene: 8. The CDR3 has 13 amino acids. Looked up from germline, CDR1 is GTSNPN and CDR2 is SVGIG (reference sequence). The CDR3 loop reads CAWSGRDMWEQYF. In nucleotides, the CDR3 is TGTGCCTGGAGCGGGAGGGATATGTGGGAGCAGTACTTC.

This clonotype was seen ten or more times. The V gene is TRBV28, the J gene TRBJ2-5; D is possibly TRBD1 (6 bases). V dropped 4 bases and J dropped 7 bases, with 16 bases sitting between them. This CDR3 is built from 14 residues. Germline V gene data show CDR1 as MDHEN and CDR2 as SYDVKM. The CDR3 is CASSSQPRGGTQYF. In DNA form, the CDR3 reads TGTGCCAGCAGTTCGCAGCCCAGGGGCGGGACCCAGTACTTC.

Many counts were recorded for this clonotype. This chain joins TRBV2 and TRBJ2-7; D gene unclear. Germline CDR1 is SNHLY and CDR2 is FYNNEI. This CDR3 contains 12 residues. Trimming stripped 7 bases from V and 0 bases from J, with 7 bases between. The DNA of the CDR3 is TGTGCCAGCAATGGTAACTCCTACGAGCAGTACTTC. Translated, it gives CASNGNSYEQYF.

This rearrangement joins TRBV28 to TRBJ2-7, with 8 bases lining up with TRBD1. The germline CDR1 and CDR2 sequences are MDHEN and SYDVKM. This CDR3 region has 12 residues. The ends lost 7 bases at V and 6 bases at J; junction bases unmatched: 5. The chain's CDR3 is CASKRTGGEQYF. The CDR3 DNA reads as TGTGCCAGCAAAAGAACAGGGGGCGAGCAGTACTTC.

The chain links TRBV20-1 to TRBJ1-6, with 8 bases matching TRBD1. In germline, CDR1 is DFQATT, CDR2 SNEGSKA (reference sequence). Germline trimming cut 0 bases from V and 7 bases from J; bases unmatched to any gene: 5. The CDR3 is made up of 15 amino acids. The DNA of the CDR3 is TGCAGTGCTAGAGAGCCAGGGGGCTGGAATTCACCCCTCCACTTT. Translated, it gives CSAREPGGWNSPLHF.

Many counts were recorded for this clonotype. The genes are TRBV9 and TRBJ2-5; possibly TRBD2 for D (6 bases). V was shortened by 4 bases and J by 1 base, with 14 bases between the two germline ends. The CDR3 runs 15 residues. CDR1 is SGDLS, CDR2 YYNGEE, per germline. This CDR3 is CASSFLGLAQETQYF. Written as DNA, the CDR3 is TGTGCCAGCAGCTTCCTGGGACTGGCCCAAGAGACCCAGTACTTC.

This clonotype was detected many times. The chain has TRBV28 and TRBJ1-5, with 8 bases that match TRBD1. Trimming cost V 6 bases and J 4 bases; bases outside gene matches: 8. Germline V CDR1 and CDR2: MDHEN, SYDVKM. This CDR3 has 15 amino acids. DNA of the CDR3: TGTGCCAGCAGCCCGATGGACAGGGCTAATCAGCCCCAGCATTTT. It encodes CASSPMDRANQPQHF.

The CDR3 nucleotides read TGTGCCAGCAGTTATGGACAGGTCTACGAGCAGTACTTC. This gives the protein CASSYGQVYEQYF. The gene calls are TRBV6-5 and TRBJ2-7; TRBD1 agrees at 7 bases. The J segment lost 3 bases and the V segment lost 3 bases, leaving 2 bases of the junction unmatched. Germline loops: CDR1 MNHEY, CDR2 SVGAGI. The CDR3 loop spans 13 amino acids.